This T cell receptor (beta chain) derives from a study of blood T cell repertoires in COVID-19. Study summary: The origin of the acute and convalescent COVID-19 samples was the United States, Italy and Spain. Sources were T cells, B-cell-depleted T cells, or PBMCs; the material itself was cDNA or gDNA.

Germline lookup yields CDR1 SGHAT and CDR2 FQNNGV. The V gene end was trimmed by 6 bases and the J gene end by 5 bases; junction bases not matched to a gene: 11. The CDR3 extends over 15 amino acids. Per the original data handling: Scientists estimated how many nucleated cells there were by amplifying reference gene primers. Only in-frame clones appear in the TCRdb table, and some are missing; sequencing was by immunoSEQ multiplex PCR. The V and J calls and clone size come from that table; D and trimming were worked out from the DNA. Here the sample spans about 400,000 clones, around nine tenths being singletons. Cohort assignment relied on participant-reported clinical history.

This rearrangement joins TRBV11-2 to TRBJ2-7, with TRBD2 matching over 9 bases. This clonotype originated in a woman in her twenties or thirties who had recovered from COVID-19. Material: PBMCs or T cells enriched from blood (not recorded which). As DNA, the CDR3 is TGTGCCAGCAGTAGTATTAGCGGGAGTAGCAACGAGCAGTACTTC. It encodes CASSSISGSSNEQYF.